This is a list of T cell receptor beta chains from one sample in a study of blood T cell repertoires in COVID-19. TCRdb's table, derived via immunoSEQ multiplex PCR, lists solely in-frame clones and lacks some. Altogether around 200,000 clones are present, about 90% being singletons, with the ten largest covering roughly 2.4%. The sample was peripheral blood. These receptors were obtained from a woman aged 45-65 years with acute or convalescent COVID-19. CDR3s include the opening cysteine and the closing phenylalanine or tryptophan. Each record gives: clone size, J gene, V gene, D gene, CDR3 protein, CDR3 DNA. D genes are given only for firm matches. Size tells how often a clone was seen (once, few, many) or the class of an expanded clone, and some rows leave it out.

>.|TRBJ2-5|TRBV6-2/TRBV6-3|.
CASSYGQKDQETQYF
TGTGCCAGCAGTTACGGGCAGAAGGATCAAGAGACCCAGTACTTC
>.|TRBJ1-5|TRBV19|TRBD1
CASSLQGSNQPQHF
TGTGCCAGTAGTTTACAGGGGAGCAATCAGCCCCAGCATTTT
>.|TRBJ2-5|TRBV19|.
CASSIWGFGETQYF
TGTGCCAGTAGTATCTGGGGCTTTGGAGAGACCCAGTACTTC
>.|TRBJ1-2|TRBV6-5|.
CASSPGGWDYGYTF
TGTGCCAGCAGTCCGGGGGGCTGGGACTATGGCTACACCTTC
>.|TRBJ2-3|TRBV7-2|TRBD2
CASSSALAGSADTQYF
TGTGCCAGCAGCTCCGCCCTAGCGGGAAGCGCAGATACGCAGTATTTT
>.|TRBJ2-5|TRBV5-1|TRBD1
CASSFRGQGARETQYF
TGCGCCAGCAGCTTCCGGGGGCAGGGGGCGCGAGAGACCCAGTACTTC
>.|TRBJ1-6|TRBV19|.
CASTPTRGNSPLHF
TGTGCCAGTACCCCTACCCGGGGTAATTCACCCCTCCACTTT
>once|TRBJ1-4|TRBV19|.
CASSTDDRPPIVRLFF
TGTGCCAGTAGCACAGACGACAGGCCCCCCATTGTACGACTGTTTTTT
>.|TRBJ2-3|TRBV12-3/TRBV12-4|.
CASHRQADTQYF
TGTGCCAGCCATCGCCAGGCAGATACGCAGTATTTT
>.|TRBJ1-1|TRBV6-5|.
CASSILQGRNTEAFF
TGTGCCAGCAGCATTCTACAGGGTAGGAACACTGAAGCTTTCTTT
>.|TRBJ2-1|TRBV4-1|TRBD2
CASSQERTGLAGVGGYNEQFF
TGCGCCAGCAGCCAAGAGAGGACGGGACTAGCGGGAGTGGGGGGCTACAATGAGCAGTTCTTC
>.|TRBJ1-4|TRBV5-1|TRBD1
CASSLVGGSSEKLFF
TGCGCCAGCAGCTTGGTAGGGGGCTCAAGTGAAAAACTGTTTTTT
>.|TRBJ1-1|TRBV30|TRBD1
CAWRVRYRGYGTEAFF
TGTGCCTGGAGAGTTAGATACAGGGGGTATGGGACTGAAGCTTTCTTT
>few|TRBJ2-6|TRBV6-2/TRBV6-3|TRBD2
CASSYGAGGVLSGANVLTF
TGTGCCAGCAGTTACGGAGCGGGGGGCGTTCTCTCTGGGGCCAACGTCCTGACTTTC